This T cell receptor (beta chain) was identified during a study of shared clonotypes between healthy human individuals. Points from the study as a whole: Clonotype sharing among the donors was expected to vary with sequencing depth.

A word on this clone: The antigen remains unidentified.

Healthy and HIV-negative, the adult donors had no recent acute infections or vaccinations. Within Nashville, Tennessee resided all donors, each a Caucasian adult. Clones were read by immunoSEQ multiplex PCR, and TCRdb kept only the in-frame ones, dropping some. The sample lists about 1 million clones, around 74% occurring once. CDR3 size: 13 residues. V lost 3 bases and J 8 bases, leaving 13 bases between the germline ends. Germline lookup yields CDR1 KGHSH and CDR2 LQKENI. The clonotype originates from a man between 18 and 29 years old in good health. Specimen: memory CD4+ T cells sorted from blood. Described subset: CD45RA-negative fraction. The chain couples TRBV18 to TRBJ1-2; D unclear. The CDR3 is CASSPRGGSGYTF. CDR3 DNA sequence: TGTGCCAGCTCACCCCGGGGAGGAAGCGGCTACACCTTC.